Listed below are T cell receptor beta chains from one sample, sequenced in a study of T cell repertoires in ileal Crohn's disease. The data were produced by immunoSEQ multiplex PCR, yet TCRdb's version contains in-frame clones alone and is incomplete. The data hold more than 7,000 clones, with around 70% observed a single time. The source material was ileal tissue. These receptor sequences come from an adult with Crohn's disease. CDR3s include the opening cysteine and the closing phenylalanine or tryptophan. The D gene is left open where the match is weak. Clone size is shown for a subset of rows, as once, few, many or a class of expanded clone.

size: .; J: TRBJ2-7; D: .; V: TRBV4-1; CDR3: CASSQNRDFYEQYF; DNA: TGCGCCAGCAGCCAGAACCGGGACTTCTACGAGCAGTACTTC
size: medium-sized; J: TRBJ1-4; D: TRBD1; V: TRBV9; CDR3: CASSEGQGNEKLFF; DNA: TGTGCCAGCAGCGAAGGACAGGGCAATGAAAAACTGTTTTTT
size: .; J: TRBJ1-5; D: .; V: TRBV5-1; CDR3: CASSPGGPSNQPQHF; DNA: TGCGCCAGCAGCCCGGGGGGGCCTAGCAATCAGCCCCAGCATTTT
size: few; J: TRBJ2-3; D: TRBD2; V: TRBV4-2; CDR3: CASSQAGGSDTQYF; DNA: TGTGCCAGCAGCCAAGCGGGGGGATCAGATACGCAGTATTTT
size: .; J: TRBJ1-6; D: .; V: TRBV5-1; CDR3: CASSLEPGLNSPLHF; DNA: TGCGCCAGCAGCTTGGAGCCAGGGTTGAATTCACCCCTCCACTTT
size: few; J: TRBJ2-7; D: TRBD2; V: TRBV27; CDR3: CASSRREVAGEQYF; DNA: TGTGCCAGCAGTCGCCGTGAAGTAGCGGGGGAGCAGTACTTC
size: .; J: TRBJ1-6; D: .; V: TRBV28; CDR3: CASSLVRSSYNSPLHF; DNA: TGTGCCAGCAGTTTAGTCAGAAGCTCCTATAATTCACCCCTCCACTTT
size: .; J: TRBJ1-6; D: .; V: TRBV5-1; CDR3: CASSLGGQNSPLHF; DNA: TGCGCCAGCAGCTTGGGTGGACAGAATTCACCCCTCCACTTT
size: .; J: TRBJ2-3; D: TRBD1; V: TRBV5-1; CDR3: CATRTGDTGTQYF; DNA: TGCGCCACCCGGACAGGGGATACAGGGACGCAGTATTTT
size: .; J: TRBJ2-7; D: .; V: TRBV2; CDR3: CASSLDRYEQYF; DNA: TGTGCCAGCAGCTTAGACAGGTACGAGCAGTACTTC
size: .; J: TRBJ2-6; D: .; V: TRBV19; CDR3: CASRPGSGANVLTF; DNA: TGTGCCAGTAGACCGGGATCCGGGGCCAACGTCCTGACTTTC
size: once; J: TRBJ1-2; D: .; V: TRBV5-4; CDR3: CASSLTGPNYGYTF; DNA: TGTGCCAGCAGCTTAACAGGGCCTAACTATGGCTACACCTTC
size: few; J: TRBJ2-2; D: .; V: TRBV21-1; CDR3: CASSKVSTEGTGELFF; DNA: TGTGCCAGCAGCAAAGTAAGTACAGAGGGCACCGGGGAGCTGTTTTTT
size: .; J: TRBJ1-2; D: TRBD1; V: TRBV30; CDR3: CAWMGDRANYGYTF; DNA: TGTGCCTGGATGGGGGACAGGGCTAACTATGGCTACACCTTC
size: .; J: TRBJ1-1; D: .; V: TRBV1; CDR3: CTSSQEEPGLMNTEAFF; DNA: TGCACCAGCAGCCAAGAGGAGCCAGGGCTCATGAACACTGAAGCTTTCTTT
size: .; J: TRBJ2-7; D: TRBD1; V: TRBV4-3; CDR3: CASSQVPGQAPYEQYF; DNA: TGCGCCAGCAGCCAAGTTCCGGGACAGGCACCCTACGAGCAGTACTTC
size: .; J: TRBJ2-2; D: .; V: TRBV6-1; CDR3: CASIPRYTGELFF; DNA: TGTGCCAGCATTCCTAGGTACACCGGGGAGCTGTTTTTT
size: few; J: TRBJ1-1; D: TRBD1; V: TRBV19; CDR3: CASTPDRGTEAFF; DNA: TGTGCCAGTACCCCGGACAGGGGGACTGAAGCTTTCTTT
size: .; J: TRBJ1-2; D: TRBD1; V: TRBV6-5; CDR3: CASSPSQTGFSGYTF; DNA: TGTGCCAGCAGCCCCTCCCAGACAGGGTTTAGCGGCTACACCTTC
size: .; J: TRBJ1-5; D: .; V: TRBV21-1; CDR3: CASSKEVYRGSQPQHF; DNA: TGTGCCAGCAGCAAAGAGGTCTACAGGGGAAGTCAGCCCCAGCATTTT
size: .; J: TRBJ2-5; D: .; V: TRBV5-1; CDR3: CASSLAEETQYF; DNA: TGCGCCAGCAGCTTGGCCGAAGAGACCCAGTACTTC
size: .; J: TRBJ1-2; D: .; V: TRBV9; CDR3: CASSVSPTAINYGYTF; DNA: TGTGCCAGCAGCGTTAGCCCGACAGCTATTAACTATGGCTACACCTTC
size: .; J: TRBJ2-7; D: .; V: TRBV19; CDR3: CATRGGSSYEQYF; DNA: TGTGCCACTCGAGGGGGTTCCTCCTACGAGCAGTACTTC
size: .; J: TRBJ1-1; D: TRBD1; V: TRBV5-1; CDR3: CASSLVGTGLHTEAFF; DNA: TGCGCCAGCAGCTTGGTCGGGACAGGGCTGCACACTGAAGCTTTCTTT
size: .; J: TRBJ1-2; D: TRBD1; V: TRBV27; CDR3: CASSLRRGRNYGYTF; DNA: TGTGCCAGCAGTCTCCGCAGGGGGCGAAACTATGGCTACACCTTC
size: .; J: TRBJ2-7; D: .; V: TRBV7-9; CDR3: CASSLPNSYEQYF; DNA: TGTGCCAGCAGCTTACCCAATTCCTACGAGCAGTACTTC
size: .; J: TRBJ1-4; D: TRBD1; V: TRBV5-1; CDR3: CASSLAPGGAKGGEKLFF; DNA: TGCGCCAGCAGCCTGGCCCCAGGGGGCGCAAAAGGGGGAGAAAAACTGTTTTTT
size: .; J: TRBJ2-3; D: TRBD1; V: TRBV6-6; CDR3: CASSLDRGRGGDTQYF; DNA: TGTGCCAGCAGTCTGGACAGGGGGCGGGGCGGGGATACGCAGTATTTT
size: .; J: TRBJ1-1; D: TRBD1; V: TRBV12-5; CDR3: CASGRQGGGTEAFF; DNA: TGTGCTAGTGGTAGACAGGGAGGCGGCACTGAAGCTTTCTTT
size: few; J: TRBJ1-1; D: .; V: TRBV9; CDR3: CASSVGGKGDTEAFF; DNA: TGTGCCAGCAGCGTGGGAGGGAAGGGGGACACTGAAGCTTTCTTT
size: .; J: TRBJ2-7; D: TRBD1; V: TRBV7-9; CDR3: CASSRVGSGGSNEQYF; DNA: TGTGCCAGCAGCCGAGTGGGTTCAGGGGGCTCCAACGAGCAGTACTTC
size: .; J: TRBJ2-7; D: .; V: TRBV19; CDR3: CASSPAGEYEQYF; DNA: TGTGCCAGTAGCCCGGCAGGGGAGTACGAGCAGTACTTC
size: .; J: TRBJ2-7; D: .; V: TRBV6-5; CDR3: CASSYSMSTEQYF; DNA: TGTGCCAGCAGTTACTCGATGTCAACTGAGCAGTACTTC
size: .; J: TRBJ2-1; D: .; V: TRBV30; CDR3: CAWQGRNEQFF; DNA: TGTGCCTGGCAGGGGCGAAATGAGCAGTTCTTC
size: .; J: TRBJ1-4; D: .; V: TRBV30; CDR3: CAWSVLSGGGEKLFF; DNA: TGTGCCTGGAGTGTACTTAGCGGGGGTGGTGAAAAACTGTTTTTT
size: .; J: TRBJ2-2; D: TRBD2; V: TRBV6-6; CDR3: CASSYSPGGAAGELFF; DNA: TGTGCCAGCAGTTACTCGCCCGGGGGGGCGGCGGGGGAGCTGTTTTTT
size: .; J: TRBJ1-1; D: TRBD1; V: TRBV7-3; CDR3: CASQPGQGASATEAFF; DNA: TGTGCCAGCCAACCGGGACAGGGGGCGTCAGCCACTGAAGCTTTCTTT